Reported below is one T cell receptor beta chain. Its antigen is undetermined. This sample is part of a study of cytomegalovirus exposure and HLA in healthy donors. Study background: Most genotyped donors, 65% to 90% of about 360, had Caucasian-associated genetic ancestry.

Germline loops: CDR1 MNHNS, CDR2 SASEGT. This CDR3 comprises 14 residues. Trimming cost V 5 bases and J 6 bases; bases outside gene matches: 7. Study-wide results and caveats: The likely explanation for a cluster of highly shared sequence variants was sequencing artifact. Reported findings show TCR beta sequences accurately forecast HLA-A and HLA-B alleles in most subjects. CMV serostatus was the sole immune exposure data available.

Primers: 60 Vbeta forward and 13 Jbeta reverse. Method: immunoSEQ multiplex PCR; TCRdb's copy keeps in-frame clones and lacks some. The repertoire holds approximately 100,000 clones, with about 80% as singletons. The clonotype comes from a man between 60 and 75 years old in good health and CMV-seropositive. V usage is TRBV6-1 and J usage is TRBJ1-1; 9 nucleotides align to TRBD1. Material: PBMCs. The CDR3 sequence is CASSWDRAFAEAFF. The DNA for the CDR3 is TGTGCCAGCAGTTGGGACAGGGCTTTCGCTGAAGCTTTCTTT.